The 24 T cell receptor beta chains below come from one sample, sequenced in a study of response to subunit inactivated influenza vaccine. MiXCR was run by TCRdb on the RT-PCR reads, yielding one entry per CDR3 protein. The profile shows about 240,000 distinct CDR3 sequences, more than 9% of them singletons. This material consisted of non-naive T cells sorted from PBMCs, taken roughly 2 weeks before vaccination. The origin of the receptors is a man aged 45-65 years who received an inactivated influenza vaccine.

This clonotype has ten or more counts. The gene calls are TRBV7-9 and TRBJ1-1, with D unclear. V dropped 3 bases and J dropped 0 bases, with 8 bases sitting between them. The CDR3 is made up of 14 amino acids. Germline-derived CDR1 and CDR2 are SEHNR and FQNEAQ (reference sequence). The CDR3 sequence: CASSLEGVNTEAFF. DNA of the CDR3: TGTGCCAGCAGCTTGGAGGGCGTGAACACTGAAGCTTTCTTT.

A few counts support this clonotype. The V call is TRBV4-3, the J call TRBJ2-7; tentative D call: TRBD2 (5 bases). This CDR3 has 14 residues. The V and J ends lost 0 bases and 3 bases respectively, with 9 bases between them. Germline CDR1 LGHNA, CDR2 YSLEER. CDR3 DNA sequence: TGCGCCAGCAGCCAAGATTGGAGGAGCTACGAGCAGTACTTC. It encodes CASSQDWRSYEQYF.

Many counts were recorded for this clonotype. The chain links TRBV18 to TRBJ2-5; the D is unclear. The germline V gene has CDR1 KGHSH and CDR2 LQKENI. The CDR3 spans 13 residues. Trimming removed 3 bases from V and 2 bases from J, with 7 bases in between. The CDR3 here is CASSPSIQETQYF. CDR3 sequence (DNA): TGTGCCAGCTCACCCTCGATACAAGAGACCCAGTACTTC.

The table lists this clonotype with a few counts. The chain couples TRBV6-5 to TRBJ2-2; 12 bases match TRBD2. The CDR3 has 17 amino acids. Germline loops: CDR1 MNHEY, CDR2 SVGAGI. The junction had 0 bases not matched to a gene; V was cut back by 0 bases and J by 1 base. The CDR3 protein is CASSYSGLAGNTGELFF. In DNA form, the CDR3 reads TGTGCCAGCAGTTACTCGGGACTAGCGGGGAACACCGGGGAGCTGTTTTTT.

The chain joins TRBV20-1 to TRBJ2-5; 9 bases are a match to TRBD1. The CDR3 spans 18 residues. V shed 3 bases and J 7 bases; nucleotides not matched to a gene: 21. CDR1 DFQATT and CDR2 SNEGSKA come from the germline V gene (reference sequence). In nucleotides, the CDR3 is TGCAGTGCTAGCGGGGACAGGGCTCTAGCGGCCCTTCGAAGGACCCAGTACTTC. Translated: CSASGDRALAALRRTQYF.

This clonotype was counted a few times. The gene calls are TRBV27 and TRBJ2-5; D is unclear. CDR1 and CDR2 (germline): MNHEY, SMNVEV (reference sequence). V was trimmed by 3 bases and J by 1 base, leaving 9 bases between them. The CDR3 covers 14 residues. In DNA, the CDR3 is TGTGCCAGCAGTTTCCGCTGGGGCCAAGAGACCCAGTACTTC. Amino acid sequence: CASSFRWGQETQYF.

This clonotype was observed a handful of times. The chain recombines TRBV5-6 with TRBJ2-5; perhaps TRBD1 as D (6 bases). The CDR3 totals 15 residues. CDR1 and CDR2 (germline): SGHDT, YYEEEE. Trimming removed 0 bases at V and 2 bases at J, with 11 bases between. CDR3 nucleotides: TGTGCCAGCAGCTTGGTGGTCCAGGGGCAAGAGACCCAGTACTTC. Translated, it gives CASSLVVQGQETQYF.

V gene TRBV10-3 combines with J gene TRBJ2-3; D is possibly TRBD2 (5 bases). In germline, CDR1 is ENHRY, CDR2 SYGVKD. CDR3 length: 16 amino acids. Trimming stripped 6 bases from V and 1 base from J, with 17 bases between. CDR3 sequence (DNA): TGTGCCATCAGACAAGCCTCGGGGAGAGGCACAGATACGCAGTATTTT. It is translated as CAIRQASGRGTDTQYF.

This clonotype was counted between two and nine times. The CDR3 spells CASSVGLAHEQFF. CDR3 nucleotide sequence: TGTGCCAGCAGCGTAGGGTTAGCCCATGAGCAGTTCTTC. The chain couples TRBV9 to TRBJ2-1; D unresolved. From germline, CDR1 is SGDLS and CDR2 YYNGEE. The V end lost 0 bases, the J end lost 8 bases, and 9 bases lay between the germline ends. CDR3 length: 13 amino acids.

Ten or more counts support this clonotype. The chain couples TRBV4-3 to TRBJ1-1, with D unclear. Germline CDR1 is LGHNA and CDR2 is YSLEER. This CDR3 is built from 13 residues. The V and J ends lost 0 bases and 6 bases respectively, with 8 bases between them. The CDR3 here is CASSQDGSSEAFF. CDR3 nucleotide sequence: TGCGCCAGCAGCCAAGACGGATCATCTGAAGCTTTCTTT.

This clonotype was observed a handful of times. The chain employs TRBV28 and TRBJ1-2; 9 bases fit TRBD1. This CDR3 is built from 14 residues. From germline, CDR1 is MDHEN and CDR2 SYDVKM. Trimming took 6 bases from V and 4 from J; bases not matched to a gene: 6. CDR3 bases: TGTGCCAGCAGGCTTCCGGGACAGGGCTATGGCTACACCTTC. Its protein is CASRLPGQGYGYTF.

This clonotype came up a few times. The V call is TRBV16, the J call TRBJ1-4, with D hard to call. Germline assignment: CDR1 KGHSY and CDR2 FQNENV. Trimming removed 0 bases from V and 3 bases from J, with 8 bases in between. The CDR3 totals 15 residues. CDR3 sequence (DNA): TGTGCCAGCAGCCAATCGAACAGCCCTAATGAAAAACTGTTTTTT. Protein: CASSQSNSPNEKLFF.

The V and J genes are TRBV11-2 and TRBJ2-1; 10 nucleotides match TRBD1. CDR1 is SGHAT, CDR2 FQNNGV, per germline. V was clipped by 1 base and J by 10 bases; unmatched bases: 10. The CDR3 is 16 residues long. CDR3 bases: TGTGCCAGCAGCTTAGCGCCGGGACAGGGGTCTGGAGAGCAGTTCTTC. It specifies CASSLAPGQGSGEQFF. The full variable domain, its missing parts supplied by reference TRBV11-2 and TRBJ2-1, is EAGVAQSPRYKIIEKRQSVAFWCNPISGHATLYWYQQILGQGPKLLIQFQNNGVVDDSQLPKDRFSAERLKGVDSTLKIQPAKLEDSAVYLCASSLAPGQGSGEQFFGPGTRLTVL.

This chain joins TRBV9 and TRBJ2-2; either TRBD1 or TRBD2 may fit D (5 bases each). The V gene's germline CDR1 is SGDLS and CDR2 YYNGEE. V was clipped by 4 bases and J by 1 base, with 11 bases between them. The CDR3 runs to 15 residues. The CDR3 reads CASSPSGGNTGELFF. The CDR3, as DNA: TGTGCCAGCAGCCCGAGTGGGGGGAACACCGGGGAGCTGTTTTTT.

This clonotype was counted many times. The chain employs TRBV18 and TRBJ2-5, with 7 bases identical to TRBD1. The V and J ends lost 4 bases and 1 base, in that order; junction bases with no gene match: 6. The CDR3 totals 15 residues. CDR1 KGHSH and CDR2 LQKENI come from the germline V gene. The DNA of the CDR3 is TGTGCCAGCTCACTTCAAAACAGGGGCCAAGAGACCCAGTACTTC. This encodes CASSLQNRGQETQYF.

On this clonotype: Given a much more abundant clone one base away, this may be a read error. The missing conserved phenylalanine or tryptophan at the end of this CDR3 makes a read error likely. The rearrangement links TRBV4-3 to TRBJ2-7; TRBD2 matches 7 bases. The CDR3 is 15 amino acids. The V segment lost 0 bases and the J segment 4 bases; nucleotides outside the gene matches: 6. Per the germline V gene, CDR1 is LGHNA and CDR2 is YSLEER. CDR3: CASSQDHWGGYEQYY. CDR3 nucleotides: TGCGCCAGCAGCCAAGATCACTGGGGGGGGTACGAGCAGTACTAC.

V usage is TRBV6-2 or TRBV6-3 and J usage is TRBJ2-1; no clear D. The CDR3 has 12 residues. The V gene's germline CDR1 is MNHEY and CDR2 SVGEGT. V shed 0 bases and J shed 9 bases, with 6 bases lying between them. The CDR3 loop reads CASSYSRGEQFF. The CDR3 coding sequence is TGTGCCAGCAGTTACTCTCGCGGTGAGCAGTTCTTC.

This clonotype appeared many times. The V gene is TRBV11-3, the J gene TRBJ2-2, with D unclear. Trimming stripped 5 bases from V and 3 bases from J, with 4 bases between. Per germline, CDR1 SGHNT and CDR2 YENEEA. CDR3 length equals 12 residues. The CDR3 nucleotides are TGTGCCAGCAGCCCCCACACCGGGGAGCTGTTTTTT. It encodes CASSPHTGELFF. Drawing the rest from reference TRBV11-3 and TRBJ2-2, the complete variable domain is EAGVVQSPRYKIIEKKQPVAFWCNPISGHNTLYWYLQNLGQGPELLIRYENEEAVDDSQLPKDRFSAERLKGVDSTLKIQPAELGDSAVYLCASSPHTGELFFGEGSRLTVL.

This clonotype was recorded at least ten times. The chain links TRBV20-1 to TRBJ2-1, with 9 bases fitting TRBD1. CDR1 is DFQATT and CDR2 is SNEGSKA in the germline V gene (reference sequence). Unmatched junction bases numbered 6, after V lost 0 bases and J lost 6 bases. This CDR3 has 15 amino acids. CDR3 nucleotide sequence: TGCAGTGCTAGAGATATCGGACAGGGGACCAATGAGCAGTTCTTC. The encoded protein is CSARDIGQGTNEQFF.

V and J are TRBV19 and TRBJ2-1; TRBD2 might be the D (5 bases). Germline CDR1 and CDR2: LNHDA and SQIVND (reference sequence). CDR3 length equals 15 residues. V was shortened by 3 bases and J by 1 base, with 10 bases between the two germline ends. For the CDR3, the DNA is TGTGCCAGTAGTATTGAGGGAGCTTCCTACAATGAGCAGTTCTTC. Residues: CASSIEGASYNEQFF.

In this sample, this clonotype turned up many times. CDR3 DNA: TGTGCCAGCAGCCTGATGTCAGCAACTAATGAAAAACTGTTTTTT. Its protein product is CASSLMSATNEKLFF. The chain carries TRBV3-1 and TRBJ1-4; D not resolved. Germline CDR1 LGHDT, CDR2 YNNKEL (reference sequence). Trimming took off 4 bases at V and 0 bases at J, with 9 bases between the two ends. The CDR3 is 15 amino acids.

The chain links TRBV9 to TRBJ2-7; 9 bases agree with TRBD1. Germline trimming cut 4 bases from V and 2 bases from J; bases unmatched to any gene: 7. This CDR3 region has 15 residues. The germline gives CDR1 SGDLS, CDR2 YYNGEE. The CDR3 here is CASSTGQGPTYEQYF. In DNA, the CDR3 is TGTGCCAGCAGCACCGGACAGGGGCCGACCTACGAGCAGTACTTC.

This clonotype was seen many times. This chain connects TRBV28 to TRBJ1-5, with D tentatively TRBD1 (6 bases). V was shortened by 5 bases and J by 8 bases, with 13 bases between the two germline ends. This CDR3 contains 13 residues. Germline CDR1 is MDHEN and CDR2 is SYDVKM. The CDR3 is CASSRQVLEPQHF. CDR3 coding DNA: TGTGCCAGCAGTAGACAGGTTTTGGAGCCCCAGCATTTT.

This clonotype occurred many times. V and J are TRBV5-1 and TRBJ2-3, with 7 bases fitting TRBD1. V shed 4 bases and J 2 bases; nucleotides not matched to a gene: 4. Germline V CDR1 and CDR2: SGHRS, YFSETQ. The CDR3 length is 14 residues. CDR3 in amino acids: CASSPGQFTDTQYF. CDR3 in DNA: TGCGCCAGCAGCCCGGGACAGTTCACAGATACGCAGTATTTT. Supplemented by reference TRBV5-1 and TRBJ2-3, the full variable domain reads KAGVTQTPRYLIKTRGQQVTLSCSPISGHRSVSWYQQTPGQGLQFLFEYFSETQRNKGNFPGRFSGRQFSNSRSEMNVSTLELGDSALYLCASSPGQFTDTQYFGPGTRLTVL.